This TCR beta chain was identified in a study of cytomegalovirus exposure and HLA in healthy donors. Study-wide points: Researchers counted around 180 TCR beta chains as cytomegalovirus-associated. In a later analysis, CMV-associated beta chains were mostly HLA-associated, it appeared.

PCR was performed using 60 Vbeta and 13 Jbeta primers. Clones were sequenced by immunoSEQ multiplex PCR, and TCRdb holds only the in-frame ones, with some missing. The repertoire holds hundreds of thousands of clones, with around two thirds as singletons. A note on this clone: Its antigen remains unknown.

Material for sequencing was PBMCs. The clonotype was recovered from a female donor in good health and CMV-seronegative.

CDR3 sequence: CASSVRGWGDPYQETQYF. Here the CDR3 DNA reads TGTGCCAGCAGCGTAAGGGGTTGGGGGGACCCGTACCAAGAGACCCAGTACTTC. The rearrangement joins TRBV9 to TRBJ2-5; D is possibly TRBD2 (6 bases). The CDR3 runs to 18 residues. Germline CDR1 reads SGDLS; CDR2 reads YYNGEE. Trimming stripped 1 base from V and 0 bases from J, with 19 bases between.